This T cell receptor (beta chain) was sequenced in a study of monozygotic twins with inflammatory bowel disease. General study points: For IBD patients, clonotypes shared with others were fewer than for healthy twins, especially with disease activity.

The CDR3 sequence is 17 residues long. CDR1 is LGHNT and CDR2 is FRNRAP in the germline V gene. With regard to this clonotype: As yet, its antigen is unknown.

A roughly 2.5 ml blood sample was drawn per donor. UMIs that had a 6-nucleotide sample barcode were put in using template switching. After re-calling the 5' RACE reads, TCRdb lists one entry per CDR3 protein, DNA absent. This table lists tens of thousands of distinct CDR3 sequences. The receptor was derived from a human donor with ulcerative colitis or Crohn's disease, or a healthy co-twin of an affected twin (not recorded which). The chain carries TRBV12-5 and TRBJ1-2; TCRdb proposes TRBD1, but this gene call is untestable without DNA. Input material: blood. This chain's CDR3 is CASGPPPYAGEENGYTF.